This T cell receptor (beta chain) was obtained from a study of shared clonotypes between healthy human individuals. CDR1 and CDR2 from the germline V gene are LNHDA and SQIVND (reference sequence). The V gene lost 3 bases and the J gene lost 5 bases, with 13 bases spanning the gap. CDR3 size: 15 residues. Produced via immunoSEQ multiplex PCR; TCRdb's table is partial and in-frame only. The sample has 650,000 to 800,000 clones; roughly 72% are singletons. The TCR was taken from a woman in her twenties or thirties in good health. The specimen was memory CD4+ T cells sorted from blood. The sample's subset: CD45RA-negative fraction. The rearrangement uses TRBV19 and TRBJ2-2; tentative D call: TRBD1 (6 bases). The CDR3 protein is CASSMVRGRTGELFF. The CDR3 DNA reads as TGTGCCAGTAGTATGGTGAGGGGGAGAACCGGGGAGCTGTTTTTT.